This T cell receptor beta chain appears in the sequencing data of a study of CD8 T cells in ankylosing spondylitis. About this clonotype itself: The target antigen is unknown.

Overall study results and limits: Within peripheral blood, clones linked to disease were CD8+ and relatively rare.

This CDR3 contains 17 residues. The V gene lost 0 bases and the J gene lost 4 bases, with 17 bases spanning the gap. Germline CDR1 and CDR2: SGDLS and YYNGEE. Each CDR3 protein is one row after TCRdb ran MiXCR on the 5' RACE reads. The sample shows about 340,000 distinct CDR3 sequences, roughly 15% of them seen only once. The rearrangement uses TRBV9 and TRBJ2-1; D possibly corresponds to TRBD2 (6 bases). The receptor comes from a male donor with ankylosing spondylitis or in good health (not recorded which). The sequenced sample consisted of blood, either unsorted or a sorted T cell fraction (not recorded which). The CDR3 loop reads CASSVGSVIGTYNEQFF. CDR3 in DNA: TGTGCCAGCAGCGTAGGGTCGGTCATTGGGACTTACAATGAGCAGTTCTTC.